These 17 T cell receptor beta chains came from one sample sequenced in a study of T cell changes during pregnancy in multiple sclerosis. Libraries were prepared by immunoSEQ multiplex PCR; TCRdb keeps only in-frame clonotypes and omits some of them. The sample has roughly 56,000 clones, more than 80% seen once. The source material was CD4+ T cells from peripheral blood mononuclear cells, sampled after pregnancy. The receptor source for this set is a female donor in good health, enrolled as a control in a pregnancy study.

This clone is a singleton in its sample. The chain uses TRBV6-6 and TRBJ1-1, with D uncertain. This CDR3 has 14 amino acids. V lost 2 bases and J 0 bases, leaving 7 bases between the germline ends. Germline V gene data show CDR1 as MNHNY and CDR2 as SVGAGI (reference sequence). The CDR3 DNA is TGTGCCAGCAGTTACGATACTATGAACACTGAAGCTTTCTTT. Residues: CASSYDTMNTEAFF.

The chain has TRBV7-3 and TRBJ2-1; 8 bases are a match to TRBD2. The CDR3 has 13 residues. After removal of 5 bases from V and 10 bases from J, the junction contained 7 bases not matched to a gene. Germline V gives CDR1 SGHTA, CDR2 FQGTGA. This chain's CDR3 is CASSLPGLGEQFF. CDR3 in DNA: TGTGCCAGCAGCCTCCCGGGACTAGGGGAGCAGTTCTTC. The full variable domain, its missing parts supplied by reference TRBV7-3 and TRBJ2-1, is GAGVSQTPSNKVTEKGKYVELRCDPISGHTALYWYRQSLGQGPEFLIYFQGTGAADDSGLPNDRFFAVRPEGSVSTLKIQRTERGDSAVYLCASSLPGLGEQFFGPGTRLTVL.

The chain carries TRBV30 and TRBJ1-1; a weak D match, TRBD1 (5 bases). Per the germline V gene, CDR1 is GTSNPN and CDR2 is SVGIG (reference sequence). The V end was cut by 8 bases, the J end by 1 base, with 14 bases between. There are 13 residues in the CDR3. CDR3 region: CARGVSGNTEAFF. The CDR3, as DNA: TGTGCCCGGGGGGTCTCTGGGAACACTGAAGCTTTCTTT.

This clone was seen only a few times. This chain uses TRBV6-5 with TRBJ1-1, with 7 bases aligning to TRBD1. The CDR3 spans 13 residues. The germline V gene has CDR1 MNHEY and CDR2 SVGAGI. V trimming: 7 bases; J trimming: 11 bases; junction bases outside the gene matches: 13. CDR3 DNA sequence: TGTGCCAGCACCCTACCGGGACAGCCCACGGCTTTCTTT. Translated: CASTLPGQPTAFF.

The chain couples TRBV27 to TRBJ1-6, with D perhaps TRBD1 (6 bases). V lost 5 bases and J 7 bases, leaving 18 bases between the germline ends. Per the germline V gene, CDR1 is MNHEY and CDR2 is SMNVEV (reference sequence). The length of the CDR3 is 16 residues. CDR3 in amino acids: CASSPLRTDQNSPLHF. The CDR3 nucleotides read TGTGCCAGCAGTCCGTTACGGACAGACCAAAATTCACCCCTCCACTTT.

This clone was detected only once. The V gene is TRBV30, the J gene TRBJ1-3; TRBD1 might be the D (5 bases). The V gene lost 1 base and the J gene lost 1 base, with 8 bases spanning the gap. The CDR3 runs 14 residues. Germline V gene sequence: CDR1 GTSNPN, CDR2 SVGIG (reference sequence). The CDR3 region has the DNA TGTGCCTGGAGTGCCGGGGGATCTGGAAACACCATATATTTT. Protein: CAWSAGGSGNTIYF.

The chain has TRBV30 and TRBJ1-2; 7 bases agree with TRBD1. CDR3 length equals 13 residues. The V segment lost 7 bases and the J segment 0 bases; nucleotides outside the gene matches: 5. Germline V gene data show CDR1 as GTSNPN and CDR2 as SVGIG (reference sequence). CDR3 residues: CAYRDRSNYGYTF. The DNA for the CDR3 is TGTGCCTACCGGGACAGATCTAACTATGGCTACACCTTC.

DNA of the CDR3: TGTGCCAGCAGTGAAGAGGGGGGGGCGAGGACTGAAGCTTTCTTT. It translates to CASSEEGGARTEAFF. The chain joins TRBV6-1 to TRBJ1-1, with D perhaps TRBD1 (6 bases). V lost 1 base to trimming and J lost 5 bases, with 14 bases between them. This CDR3 contains 15 residues. Germline CDR1 MNHNS, CDR2 SASEGT.

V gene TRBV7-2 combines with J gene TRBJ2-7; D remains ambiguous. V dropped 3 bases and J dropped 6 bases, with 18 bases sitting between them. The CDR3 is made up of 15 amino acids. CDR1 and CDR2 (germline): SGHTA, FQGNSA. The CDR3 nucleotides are TGTGCCAGCAGCTTCCCGACAATAAACCCACCCGAGCAGTACTTC. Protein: CASSFPTINPPEQYF.

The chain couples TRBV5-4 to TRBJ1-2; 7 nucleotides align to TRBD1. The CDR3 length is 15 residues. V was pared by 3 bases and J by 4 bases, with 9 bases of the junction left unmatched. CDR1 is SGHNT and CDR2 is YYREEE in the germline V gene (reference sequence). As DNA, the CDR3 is TGTGCCAGCAGCTCGGGACAGTCAATATCCTATGGCTACACCTTC. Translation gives CASSSGQSISYGYTF.

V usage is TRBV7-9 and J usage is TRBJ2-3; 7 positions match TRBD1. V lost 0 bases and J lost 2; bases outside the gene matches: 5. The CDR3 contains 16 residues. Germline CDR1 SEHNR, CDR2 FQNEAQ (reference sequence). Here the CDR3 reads CASSLAVGQNTDTQYF. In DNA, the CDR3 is TGTGCCAGCAGCTTAGCGGTGGGACAGAACACAGATACGCAGTATTTT.

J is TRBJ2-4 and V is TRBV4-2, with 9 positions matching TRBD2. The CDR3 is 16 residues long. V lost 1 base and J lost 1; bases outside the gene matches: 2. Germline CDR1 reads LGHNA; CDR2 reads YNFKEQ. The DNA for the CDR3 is TGTGCCAGCAGCCAAGCTAGCGGGGAGGCCAAAAACATTCAGTACTTC. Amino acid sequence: CASSQASGEAKNIQYF.

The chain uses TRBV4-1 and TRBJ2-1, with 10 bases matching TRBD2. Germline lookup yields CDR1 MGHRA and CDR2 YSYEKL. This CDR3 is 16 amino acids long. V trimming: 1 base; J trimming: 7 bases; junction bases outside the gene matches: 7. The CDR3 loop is CASSQARAGGPNEQFF. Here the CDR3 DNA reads TGCGCCAGCAGCCAAGCTCGAGCGGGGGGGCCGAATGAGCAGTTCTTC.

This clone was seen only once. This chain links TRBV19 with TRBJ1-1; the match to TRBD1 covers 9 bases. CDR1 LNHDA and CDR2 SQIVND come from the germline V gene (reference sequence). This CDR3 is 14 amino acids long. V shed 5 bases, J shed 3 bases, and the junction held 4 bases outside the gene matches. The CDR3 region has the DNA TGTGCCAGTAGTTTACAGGGGGCTGACACTGAAGCTTTCTTT. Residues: CASSLQGADTEAFF.

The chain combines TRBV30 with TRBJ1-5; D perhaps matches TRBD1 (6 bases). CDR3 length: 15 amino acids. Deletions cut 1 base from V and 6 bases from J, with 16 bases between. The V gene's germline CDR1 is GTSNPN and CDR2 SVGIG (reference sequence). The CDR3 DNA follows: TGTGCCTGGAGTGGTTGGGGGCCCACGGGTCAGCCCCAGCATTTT. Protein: CAWSGWGPTGQPQHF.

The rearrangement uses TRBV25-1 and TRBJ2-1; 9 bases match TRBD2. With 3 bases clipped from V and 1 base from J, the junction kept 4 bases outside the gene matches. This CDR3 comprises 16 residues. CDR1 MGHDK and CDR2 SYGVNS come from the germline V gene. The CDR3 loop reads CASSELAGESYNEQFF. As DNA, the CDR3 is TGTGCCAGCAGTGAGTTAGCGGGGGAATCCTACAATGAGCAGTTCTTC.

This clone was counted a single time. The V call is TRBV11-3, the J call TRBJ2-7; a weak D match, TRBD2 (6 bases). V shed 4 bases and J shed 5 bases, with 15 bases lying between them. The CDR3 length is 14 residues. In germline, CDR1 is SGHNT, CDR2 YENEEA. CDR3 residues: CASSSGDLFHEQYF. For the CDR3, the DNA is TGTGCCAGCAGCTCGGGGGATCTCTTCCACGAGCAGTACTTC.